What follows describes a single T cell receptor (beta chain). No antigen is known for it. The sample holds no much larger clone one base away, and base qualities are not on file. Based on the germline V gene (reference sequence), the CDR1 and CDR2 sequences are MNHEY and SMNVEV. The CDR3 holds 15 amino acids from the cysteine to the phenylalanine. Only the CDR3 portion is preserved as DNA: 45 bases, with reading frame beginning at the first base. Trimming takes 1 base from V and 3 bases from J, and the germline ends sit 13 bases apart. TCR CDR3 regions were amplified from genomic DNA by multiplex PCR using the deep immunoSEQ assay. For each cell subset, the extracted genomic DNA was distributed evenly across all wells of several immunoSEQ 96-well plates, and each plate served as one replicate. Each replicate PCR for sorted subsets received roughly 200 ng genomic DNA, equal to roughly 29,000 T cell genomes. Purified libraries were quantified with a Qubit 3.0 fluorometer, sized on a Bioanalyzer 2100, and re-quantified with the KAPA Library Quantification kit. Every immunoSEQ 96-well plate was sequenced on a separate single-read 150-cycle Illumina NextSeq 550 flow cell. Turning to the authors' computational methods: Because the immunoSEQ output included only junctional sequences and no quality scores, the filtering could not be the same as the filtering used for full-length reads. Sequences were annotated with PyIR, a Python wrapper for IgBLAST v1.9, using IMGT germline references to assign V/J genes and CDR3. Reads were removed for weak V/J assignments (E-value above 1e-6), missing CDR3, stop codons, out-of-frame junctions, or ambiguous translated residues. V3J clonotypes were defined by identical inferred V gene, J gene, and CDR3 amino acid sequence. The percentage overlap between two repertoires was calculated by dividing the number of shared unique clonotypes by the size of the smaller repertoire. Three approaches were used to assess repertoire richness: RTK rarefaction, the Chao1 estimator, and Recon v2.1 estimates of unobserved clonotypes. For all TCRbeta clonotypes obtained by the gDNA method from several donors, generation probabilities were computed with OLGA. TCRdb's version of the immuneACCESS table is confined to in-frame rearrangements and falls short of the full clone set. An unresolved V gene accounts for under half of the shortfall where checked; the remainder is of unknown origin. That table furnishes V, J and clone size, whereas the DNA furnished D and trimming. The sample table lists about 610,000 clones, roughly 95% of them with a count of one. The top ten clones comprise roughly 0.1% of the sample.

The entry originates in a study of shared clonotypes between healthy human individuals (dated by TCRdb to 2019 to 2021). Study-wide context: The cohort included a few men and two women between 18 and 49 years of age. For each donor, CD4 naive and CD4 memory were each given three plates, CD8 naive was given two plates, and CD8 memory was given one plate. Blood TCR repertoires of a handful of healthy adults were deeply sequenced to estimate repertoire size and the extent of clonotype sharing between individuals. Libraries were prepared and TCR repertoires were sequenced by different laboratories using diverse techniques, in order to increase sequencing depth and limit assay-specific biases. Each donor's leukapheresis produced roughly between about 0.9 and 9.5 billion PBMCs.

General study outcomes and caveats: Higher generation probabilities were observed for clonotypes shared by all four sorted-subset donors than for non-shared clonotypes. The small number of donors limited the genetic and exposure-history diversity represented. Naive subsets generally had larger estimated clonotype richness than memory subsets did. Pairwise subsampling led to the expectation that sequencing depth would affect the degree of clonotype sharing among donors. Sampling was restricted to blood, and TCR repertoires in tissue are likely to differ from TCR repertoires in blood. Rarefaction of sorted-subset datasets indicated incomplete sequencing despite the large sequencing depth. Sharing across several donors was observed for 5% to 6.5% of naive CD4, 3% to 3.5% of naive CD8, around 2.5% of memory CD4, and roughly 0.4% of memory CD8 clonotypes.

CD8 naive samples were CD45RO-negative cells positively selected for CCR7, giving a CD45RA+CCR7+ population that excluded TemRA cells. Healthy HIV-negative adults with no recently reported acute infections or vaccinations were included as donors. Every donor was a Caucasian adult residing in Nashville, Tennessee, USA. Blood was collected by leukapheresis, and PBMCs were isolated by Ficoll-Histopaque density gradient centrifugation and then cryopreserved in liquid nitrogen vapor phase. Analytical flow cytometry was used to check the purity and quantity of each magnetically sorted T cell population. From each sorted fraction, genomic DNA was isolated and quantified by UV absorbance on a Nanodrop 2000c.

The V and J genes are TRBV27 and TRBJ2-7; a confident D gene designation cannot be given. The TCR originated in a woman in her 30s in good health. The sample taken for sequencing was naive CD8+ T cells sorted from blood. The cell subset or site label of this sample denotes: CD45RA+CCR7+. Here is the DNA: TGTGCCAGCAGTTTATGGTTTCCGTCTATCTACGAGCAGTACTTC. It encodes CASSLWFPSIYEQYF.